This is a list of T cell receptor beta chains from one sample in a study of PD-L1 blockade in urothelial cancer. Generated by immunoSEQ multiplex PCR, the TCRdb table keeps only in-frame clones and is missing some. The data contain approximately 110,000 clones, over 75% of them singletons. The sequencing used PBMCs, collected around atezolizumab (anti-PD-L1) treatment. These receptors all stem from a man aged 45 to 65 with urothelial cancer. Each CDR3 is given with its conserved first and last residue. Fields, in order: clone size, J gene, D gene, V gene, CDR3 protein, CDR3 DNA. D genes are given only for firm matches. Clone sizes are given selectively: once, few, many, or a class where the clone is expanded.

-	TRBJ1-1	-	TRBV11-1	CASSLEPQAVEAFF	TGTGCCAGCAGCTTAGAGCCACAGGCAGTTGAAGCTTTCTTT
-	TRBJ2-7	-	TRBV11-1	CASSLTPGEQYF	TGTGCCAGCAGCTTAACACCGGGGGAGCAGTACTTC
-	TRBJ2-3	TRBD2	TRBV18	CASSPRGSPPDTQYF	TGTGCCAGCTCACCCCGCGGGAGTCCCCCAGATACGCAGTATTTT
-	TRBJ2-7	TRBD2	TRBV28	CASAEIGTSGSISYF	TGTGCCAGCGCGGAAATAGGGACTAGCGGGAGTATATCGTACTTC
-	TRBJ2-7	-	TRBV11-2	CASSLIRTSYEQYF	TGTGCCAGCAGCTTAATCAGGACATCCTACGAGCAGTACTTC
-	TRBJ2-3	-	TRBV9	CASSVAWGGSTDTQYF	TGTGCCAGCAGCGTAGCTTGGGGCGGAAGCACAGATACGCAGTATTTT
-	TRBJ2-6	TRBD1	TRBV9	CASSVGDSSSGANVLTF	TGTGCCAGCAGCGTAGGGGACAGTTCCTCTGGGGCCAACGTCCTGACTTTC
once	TRBJ2-7	TRBD1	TRBV15	CATSGGTGAVHEQYF	TGTGCCACCAGCGGCGGGACAGGGGCGGTCCACGAGCAGTACTTC
-	TRBJ2-5	-	TRBV30	CAWSARPETQYF	TGTGCCTGGAGTGCCAGGCCGGAGACCCAGTACTTC
-	TRBJ2-3	-	TRBV18	CASSPAPGGTQYF	TGTGCCAGCTCACCCGCCCCAGGAGGGACGCAGTATTTT
-	TRBJ2-7	TRBD1	TRBV7-9	CASSLSPRDRVYEQYF	TGTGCCAGCAGCCTCTCGCCCCGGGACAGAGTTTACGAGCAGTACTTC
-	TRBJ2-1	-	TRBV27	CASRGADRPLYEQFF	TGTGCCAGCAGGGGGGCCGACCGACCCCTCTATGAGCAGTTCTTC
-	TRBJ2-1	-	TRBV7-2	CASSLSEYYNEQFF	TGTGCCAGCAGCTTAAGTGAGTACTACAATGAGCAGTTCTTC
-	TRBJ2-7	TRBD1	TRBV5-1	CASSLEYWTGGSYEQYF	TGCGCCAGCAGCTTGGAATACTGGACAGGGGGCTCCTACGAGCAGTACTTC
-	TRBJ2-3	-	TRBV7-8	CASSRGVGDTQYF	TGTGCCAGCAGCAGGGGTGTGGGGGATACGCAGTATTTT
-	TRBJ1-4	TRBD1	TRBV29-1	CSVGTGVNEKLFF	TGCAGCGTGGGGACAGGGGTAAATGAAAAACTGTTTTTT
-	TRBJ1-5	-	TRBV28	CASSEGVGRLQPQHF	TGTGCCAGCAGCGAGGGGGTGGGCAGACTACAGCCCCAGCATTTT
-	TRBJ2-1	-	TRBV19	CASTLSQGYNEQFF	TGTGCCAGTACCCTTTCCCAGGGTTATAATGAGCAGTTCTTC
few	TRBJ2-2	-	TRBV7-8	CASSLKGAATGELFF	TGTGCCAGCAGCTTAAAGGGAGCGGCTACCGGGGAGCTGTTTTTT
-	TRBJ2-3	-	TRBV9	CASSLYGDSTDTQYF	TGTGCCAGCAGCCTTTACGGGGATAGCACAGATACGCAGTATTTT
-	TRBJ2-2	-	TRBV14	CASSQELGNTGELFF	TGTGCCAGCAGCCAGGAACTAGGGAACACCGGGGAGCTGTTTTTT
once	TRBJ2-5	TRBD2	TRBV19	CASSRRLAGRETQYF	TGTGCCAGTAGTAGACGACTAGCGGGAAGAGAGACCCAGTACTTC
-	TRBJ2-2	-	TRBV27	CASSRQPNTGELFF	TGTGCCAGCAGCCGACAGCCCAACACCGGGGAGCTGTTTTTT
-	TRBJ1-2	-	TRBV4-1	CASSQDLDSTTLKFWNTF	TGCGCCAGCAGCCAAGATCTGGACAGCACCACCCTGAAGTTTTGGAACACCTTC
-	TRBJ1-2	-	TRBV28	CASRTGGAVSRTF	TGTGCCAGTCGCACCGGCGGGGCTGTCTCTCGTACCTTC
-	TRBJ2-1	TRBD1	TRBV7-9	CASSLRETGGIMGEQFF	TGTGCCAGCAGCTTACGAGAGACAGGGGGAATCATGGGTGAGCAGTTCTTC
-	TRBJ1-1	-	TRBV5-1	CASRPPQGRYTEAFF	TGCGCCAGCAGACCCCCTCAGGGTCGGTACACTGAAGCTTTCTTT